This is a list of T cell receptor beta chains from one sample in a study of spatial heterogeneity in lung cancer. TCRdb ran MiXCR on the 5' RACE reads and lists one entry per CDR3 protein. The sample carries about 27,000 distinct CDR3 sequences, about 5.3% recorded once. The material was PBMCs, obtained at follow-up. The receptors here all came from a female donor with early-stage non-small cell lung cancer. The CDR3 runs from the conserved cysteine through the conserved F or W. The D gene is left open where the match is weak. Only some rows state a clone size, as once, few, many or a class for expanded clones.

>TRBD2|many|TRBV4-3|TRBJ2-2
CASSQVAGTSVGELFF
TGCGCCAGCAGCCAAGTGGCCGGGACTAGCGTCGGGGAGCTGTTTTTT
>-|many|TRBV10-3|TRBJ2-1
CAISLPGQINEQFF
TGTGCCATCAGCCTGCCGGGACAAATCAATGAGCAGTTCTTC
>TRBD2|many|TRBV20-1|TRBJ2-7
CSASSGGTYEQYF
TGCAGTGCTAGCTCGGGAGGGACCTACGAGCAGTACTTC
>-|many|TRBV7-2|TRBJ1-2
CASSLVGNYGYTF
TGTGCCAGCAGCTTAGTGGGAAACTATGGCTACACCTTC
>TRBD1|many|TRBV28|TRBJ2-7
CASSSGTGLAWYEQYF
TGTGCCAGCAGTTCCGGGACAGGGCTAGCATGGTACGAGCAGTACTTC
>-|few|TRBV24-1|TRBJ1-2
CATSDETPSPQATGYTF
TGTGCCACCAGTGATGAGACCCCGTCACCGCAGGCTACTGGCTACACCTTC
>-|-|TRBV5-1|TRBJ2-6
CASSPLPSSGANVLTF
TGCGCCAGCAGCCCCTTACCAAGCTCTGGGGCCAACGTCCTGACTTTC
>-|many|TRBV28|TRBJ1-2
CASSFGLEGYTF
TGTGCCAGCAGTTTCGGCCTCGAGGGCTACACCTTC
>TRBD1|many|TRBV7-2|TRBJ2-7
CASSRDSRDYEQYF
TGTGCCAGCAGCCGGGACAGTAGGGACTACGAGCAGTACTTC
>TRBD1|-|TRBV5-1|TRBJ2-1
CASSLSTGQGAGNEQFF
TGCGCCAGCAGCTTGTCCACGGGACAGGGGGCTGGAAATGAGCAGTTCTTC
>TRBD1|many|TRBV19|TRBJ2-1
CASRQGAYNEQFF
TGTGCCAGTAGACAGGGGGCCTACAATGAGCAGTTCTTC
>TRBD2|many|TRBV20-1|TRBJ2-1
CSANFGGASYNEQFF
TGCAGTGCCAACTTCGGGGGGGCCTCCTACAATGAGCAGTTCTTC
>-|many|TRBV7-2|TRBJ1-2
CASSNGPYGYTF
TGTGCCAGCAGCAACGGACCCTATGGCTACACCTTC
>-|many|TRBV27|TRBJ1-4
CASSPRLLTNEKLFF
TGTGCCAGCAGTCCCCGCCTACTAACTAATGAAAAACTGTTTTTT
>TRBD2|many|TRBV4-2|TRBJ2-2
CASSQVGASGSAGELFF
TGTGCCAGCAGCCAAGTAGGGGCTAGCGGGAGTGCCGGGGAGCTGTTTTTT
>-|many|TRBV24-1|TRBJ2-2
CATSALTTGELFF
TGTGCCACCAGTGCCCTTACAACCGGGGAGCTGTTTTTT
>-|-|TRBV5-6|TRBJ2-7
CASSLQGYEQYF
TGTGCCAGCAGCTTACAGGGCTACGAGCAGTACTTC
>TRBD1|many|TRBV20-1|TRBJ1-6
CSARFKTGAGSPLHF
TGCAGTGCTAGATTCAAAACAGGGGCCGGCTCACCCCTCCACTTT
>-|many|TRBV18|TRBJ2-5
CASSPGSETQYF
TGTGCCAGCTCACCAGGATCGGAGACCCAGTACTTC
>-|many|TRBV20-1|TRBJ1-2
CSAGTATNYGYTF
TGCAGTGCTGGGACCGCTACTAACTATGGCTACACCTTC
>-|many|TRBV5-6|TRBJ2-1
CASSFGGKGFF
TGTGCCAGCAGCTTTGGAGGGAAGGGGTTCTTC
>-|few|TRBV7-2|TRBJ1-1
CASSLTGNTEAFF
TGTGCCAGCAGCTTGACAGGGAACACTGAAGCTTTCTTT
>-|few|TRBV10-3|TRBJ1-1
CAIRERGDTEAFF
TGTGCCATCAGAGAACGGGGCGACACTGAAGCTTTCTTT
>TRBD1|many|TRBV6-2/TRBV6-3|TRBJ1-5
CASSATIGQVNQPQHF
TGTGCCAGCAGTGCAACCATCGGACAGGTGAATCAGCCCCAGCATTTT
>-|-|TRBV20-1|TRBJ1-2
CSASQNNYGYTF
TGCAGTGCTAGTCAGAATAACTATGGCTACACCTTC
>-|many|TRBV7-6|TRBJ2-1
CASSTRSNEQFF
TGTGCCAGCAGCACCCGCTCCAATGAGCAGTTCTTC
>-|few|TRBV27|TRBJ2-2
CASSFLDTGELFF
TGTGCCAGCAGTTTCCTCGACACCGGGGAGCTGTTTTTT